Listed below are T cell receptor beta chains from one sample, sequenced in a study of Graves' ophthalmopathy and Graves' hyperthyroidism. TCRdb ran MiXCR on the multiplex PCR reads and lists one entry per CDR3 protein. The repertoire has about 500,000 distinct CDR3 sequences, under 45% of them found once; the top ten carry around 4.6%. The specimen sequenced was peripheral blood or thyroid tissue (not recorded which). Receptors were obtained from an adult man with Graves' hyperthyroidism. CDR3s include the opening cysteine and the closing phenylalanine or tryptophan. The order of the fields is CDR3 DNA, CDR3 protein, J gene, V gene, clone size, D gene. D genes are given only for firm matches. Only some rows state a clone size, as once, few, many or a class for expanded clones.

TGCAGTGCTAGAGATCAGCGGGACCAAGAGACCCAGTACTTC | CSARDQRDQETQYF | TRBJ2-5 | TRBV20-1 | many | NA
TGCAGCGTTGTTGCGGGATCCTACAATGAGCAGTTCTTC | CSVVAGSYNEQFF | TRBJ2-1 | TRBV29-1 | NA | NA
TGTGCCAGCAGTCACCCCGGCGGGACAGGCTACGAGCAGTACTTC | CASSHPGGTGYEQYF | TRBJ2-7 | TRBV6-5 | few | TRBD1
TGTGCCAGCAGCTTAGGACAGGGAAAGAGCGAGCAGTACTTC | CASSLGQGKSEQYF | TRBJ2-7 | TRBV7-2 | many | TRBD1
TGTGCCAGCAGCTTGCGACTAGCGGATTACGAGCAGTACTTC | CASSLRLADYEQYF | TRBJ2-7 | TRBV11-2 | many | TRBD2
TGTGCCAGCAGCCACGGACAGGGGTCGAAACAAGAGACCCAGTACTTC | CASSHGQGSKQETQYF | TRBJ2-5 | TRBV5-6 | NA | TRBD1
TGTGCCAGCAGCCCCGTCGTACTTAGAATAGAGACCCAGTACTTC | CASSPVVLRIETQYF | TRBJ2-5 | TRBV7-2 | many | NA
TGTGCCAGCACCCCGGGAGCGAGAAGTGAAGCTTTCTTT | CASTPGARSEAFF | TRBJ1-1 | TRBV7-2 | NA | NA
TGCAGTGCTAGGGGGAACCAAGAGACTGAAGCTTTCTTT | CSARGNQETEAFF | TRBJ1-1 | TRBV20-1 | few | NA
TGTGCCAGCAGCTGGGGACAGGGAACTGGAAACACCATATATTTT | CASSWGQGTGNTIYF | TRBJ1-3 | TRBV5-4 | many | TRBD1
TGCAGCGTTGAAAGGGAAATAACAGGTGAAGCTTTCTTT | CSVEREITGEAFF | TRBJ1-1 | TRBV29-1 | many | NA
TGTGCCAGTAAGGAGGCTGGAGGACTAGCAGCCGGGGAGCTGTTTTTT | CASKEAGGLAAGELFF | TRBJ2-2 | TRBV19 | many | TRBD2
TGTGCCAGCAGCCGTAATACAGGGGAACAGCCCCAGCATTTT | CASSRNTGEQPQHF | TRBJ1-5 | TRBV7-9 | few | TRBD1
TGTGCCAGCAGCTTAGATACTCAGCCCCAGCATTTT | CASSLDTQPQHF | TRBJ1-5 | TRBV7-9 | many | NA
TGTGCCAGTAGTATCCTGACAGGAGATCAGCCCCAGCATTTT | CASSILTGDQPQHF | TRBJ1-5 | TRBV19 | many | NA
TGCAGCGTTGTTGCGGGAGTAGATCTCGGGGAGCAGTACTTC | CSVVAGVDLGEQYF | TRBJ2-7 | TRBV29-1 | many | TRBD2
TGCGCCAGCAGTGATCAGGGGCGAGGAGCTTTCTTT | CASSDQGRGAFF | TRBJ1-1 | TRBV10-2 | many | NA
TGTGCCACCAGTGATGGACTAGCGGGGGGCCAAGAGACCCAGTACTTC | CATSDGLAGGQETQYF | TRBJ2-5 | TRBV24-1 | NA | TRBD2
TGTGCCAGCAGTAACCCGGGACAGCAAGAGACCCAGTACTTC | CASSNPGQQETQYF | TRBJ2-5 | TRBV28 | NA | TRBD1
TGTGCCAGCAGCGTTACAGGGTGGGCCGGGGAGCTGTTTTTT | CASSVTGWAGELFF | TRBJ2-2 | TRBV6-1 | NA | NA